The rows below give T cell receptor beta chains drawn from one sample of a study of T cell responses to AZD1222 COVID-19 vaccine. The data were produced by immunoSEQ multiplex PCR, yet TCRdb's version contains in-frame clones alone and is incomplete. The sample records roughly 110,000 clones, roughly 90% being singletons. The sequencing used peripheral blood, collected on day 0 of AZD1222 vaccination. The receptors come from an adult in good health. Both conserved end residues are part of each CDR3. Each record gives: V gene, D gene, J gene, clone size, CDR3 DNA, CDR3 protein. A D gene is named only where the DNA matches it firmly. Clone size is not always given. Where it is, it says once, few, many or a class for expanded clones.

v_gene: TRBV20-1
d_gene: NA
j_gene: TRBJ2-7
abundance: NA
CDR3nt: TGCAGTGCAAGTGAGGCAGGGTATGGCTACGAGCAGTACTTC
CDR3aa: CSASEAGYGYEQYF

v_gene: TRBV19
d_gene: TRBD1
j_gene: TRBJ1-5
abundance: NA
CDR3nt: TGTGCCAGTAGCCCTGATGCTACCGGGACAGGGTACAGGCCCCAGCATTTT
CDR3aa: CASSPDATGTGYRPQHF

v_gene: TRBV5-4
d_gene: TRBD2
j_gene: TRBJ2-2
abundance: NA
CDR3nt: TGTGCCAGCCTAGCGGGAGTCGCCGGGGAGCTGTTTTTT
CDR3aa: CASLAGVAGELFF

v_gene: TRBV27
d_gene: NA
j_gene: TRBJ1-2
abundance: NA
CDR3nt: TGTGCCAGCAGTCGACAACCCCGGGGCTATGGCTACACCTTC
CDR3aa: CASSRQPRGYGYTF

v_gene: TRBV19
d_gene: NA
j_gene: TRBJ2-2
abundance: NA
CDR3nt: TGTGCCAGTAGTACGATTACAGGGCGGGGGAGCGGGGAGCTGTTTTTT
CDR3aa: CASSTITGRGSGELFF

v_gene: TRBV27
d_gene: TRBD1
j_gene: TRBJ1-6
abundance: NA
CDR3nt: TGTGCCAGCAGTACTCAGGGGGCGCGATCTTCACCCCTCCACTTT
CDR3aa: CASSTQGARSSPLHF

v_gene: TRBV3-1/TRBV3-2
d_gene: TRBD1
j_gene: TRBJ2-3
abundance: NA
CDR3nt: TGTGCCAGCAGCCAAGTACAGGGGGGCCCCGCAGATACGCAGTATTTT
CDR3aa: CASSQVQGGPADTQYF

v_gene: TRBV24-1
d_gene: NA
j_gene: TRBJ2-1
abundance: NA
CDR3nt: TGTGCCACCAGTGATGCGGGGCGCGATGAGCAGTTCTTC
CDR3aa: CATSDAGRDEQFF

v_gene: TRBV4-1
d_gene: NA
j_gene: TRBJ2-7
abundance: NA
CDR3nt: TGCGCCAGCAGCCAAGATCCGGGGGCAGCCGAGCAGTACTTC
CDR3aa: CASSQDPGAAEQYF

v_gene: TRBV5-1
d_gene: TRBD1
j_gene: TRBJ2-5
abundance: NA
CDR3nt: TGCGCCAGCAGCTTCGACAGGGTACGACAAGAGACCCAGTACTTC
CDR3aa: CASSFDRVRQETQYF

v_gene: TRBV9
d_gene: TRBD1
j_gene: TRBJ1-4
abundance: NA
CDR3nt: TGTGCCAGCAGCGGACGACAGGGGAATGAAAAACTGTTTTTT
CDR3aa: CASSGRQGNEKLFF

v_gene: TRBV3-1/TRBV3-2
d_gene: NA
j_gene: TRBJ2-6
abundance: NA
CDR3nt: TGTGCCAGCAGCCAAGATACGACGGGTCTCTCTGGGGCCAACGTCCTGACTTTC
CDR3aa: CASSQDTTGLSGANVLTF

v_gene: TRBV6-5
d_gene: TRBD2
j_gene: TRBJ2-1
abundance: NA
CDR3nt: TGTGCCAGCAGGCCCGGGACTAGCGGGACCAATGAGCAGTTCTTC
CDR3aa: CASRPGTSGTNEQFF

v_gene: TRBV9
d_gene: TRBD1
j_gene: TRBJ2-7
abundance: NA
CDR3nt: TGTGCCAGCAGCGCGGGACAGACAAAGACCTACGAGCAGTACTTC
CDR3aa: CASSAGQTKTYEQYF

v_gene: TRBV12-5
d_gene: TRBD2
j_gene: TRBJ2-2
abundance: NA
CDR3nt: TGTGCTAGTGGTCCTGGAAGCGGGAGGTCTGGCGGGGAGCTGTTTTTT
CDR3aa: CASGPGSGRSGGELFF

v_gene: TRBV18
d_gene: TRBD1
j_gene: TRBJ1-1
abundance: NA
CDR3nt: TGTGCCAGCTCGCCGCTAGACAGGGCTGAAGCTTTCTTT
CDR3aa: CASSPLDRAEAFF

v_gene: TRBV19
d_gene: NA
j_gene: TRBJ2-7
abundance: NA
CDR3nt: TGTGCCAGTAGTATAAGCAGTTCCCCCTACGAGCAGTACTTC
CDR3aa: CASSISSSPYEQYF

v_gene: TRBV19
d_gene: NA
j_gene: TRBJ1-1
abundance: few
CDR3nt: TGTGCCAGTGGTTGGGCCCCCCCTTTCTTT
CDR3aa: CASGWAPPFF

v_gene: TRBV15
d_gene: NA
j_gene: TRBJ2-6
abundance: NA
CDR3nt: TGTGCCACCAGCCCTCTACGGCCCTCTGGGGCCAACGTCCTGACTTTC
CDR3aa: CATSPLRPSGANVLTF

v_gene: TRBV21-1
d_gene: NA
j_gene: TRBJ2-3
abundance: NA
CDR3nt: TGTGCCAGCAACCTGAGGACTAGCGGGAGCGCTCCCACAGATACGCAGTATTTT
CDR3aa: CASNLRTSGSAPTDTQYF

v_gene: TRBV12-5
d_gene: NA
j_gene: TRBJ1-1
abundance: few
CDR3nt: TGTGCTAGTGGCTCCCTCCGAGGGACCCGGGCTTTCTTT
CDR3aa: CASGSLRGTRAFF

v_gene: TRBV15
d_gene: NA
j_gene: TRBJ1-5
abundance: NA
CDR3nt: TGTGCCACCAGCAGTAGGTGGCGGGAGCCCCAGCATTTT
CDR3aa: CATSSRWREPQHF

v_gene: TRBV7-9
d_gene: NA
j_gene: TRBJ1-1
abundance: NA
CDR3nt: TGTGCCAGCAGCTCCCAAGGACAGTTTTACACTGAAGCTTTCTTT
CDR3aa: CASSSQGQFYTEAFF

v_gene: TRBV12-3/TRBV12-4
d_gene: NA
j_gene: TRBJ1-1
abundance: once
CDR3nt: TGTGCCAGCAGGAATGTCGGCACTGAAGCTTTCTTT
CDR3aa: CASRNVGTEAFF

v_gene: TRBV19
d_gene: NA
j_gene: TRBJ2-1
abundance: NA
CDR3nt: TGTGCCAGTAGATCAGTCTGGATTGAGGATGAGCAGTTCTTC
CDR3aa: CASRSVWIEDEQFF

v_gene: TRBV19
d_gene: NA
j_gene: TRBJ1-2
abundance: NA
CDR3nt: TGTGCCAGTAGTATAGAGGGCAGGGCTTACTATGGCTACACCTTC
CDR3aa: CASSIEGRAYYGYTF

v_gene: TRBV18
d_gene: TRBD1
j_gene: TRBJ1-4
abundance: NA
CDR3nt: TGTGCCAGCTCACTGACAGGGGTAAATGAAAAACTGTTTTTT
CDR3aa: CASSLTGVNEKLFF

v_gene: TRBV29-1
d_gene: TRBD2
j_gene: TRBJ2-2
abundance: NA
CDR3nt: TGCAGCGTTCAGGACAGGGAGCGGGCTAGCGGGAGGAACACCGGGGAGCTGTTTTTT
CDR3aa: CSVQDRERASGRNTGELFF

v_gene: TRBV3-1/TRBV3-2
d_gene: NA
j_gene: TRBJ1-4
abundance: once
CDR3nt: TGTGCCAGCAGCTTCCGGAGGGGTAATGAAAAACTGTTTTTT
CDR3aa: CASSFRRGNEKLFF

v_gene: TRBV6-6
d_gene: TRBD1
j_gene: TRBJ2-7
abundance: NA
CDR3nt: TGTGCCAGCAGCAACAGGGGGGTGTACGAGCAGTACTTC
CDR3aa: CASSNRGVYEQYF

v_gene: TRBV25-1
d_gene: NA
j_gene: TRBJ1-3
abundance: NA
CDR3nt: TGTGCCAGCAGTGTTGGGGCAGGAACTGGAAACACCATATATTTT
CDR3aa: CASSVGAGTGNTIYF

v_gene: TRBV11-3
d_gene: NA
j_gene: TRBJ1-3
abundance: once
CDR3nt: TGTGCCAGCAGCTTAGATCGGGGGTCTACGGGAAACACCATATATTTT
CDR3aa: CASSLDRGSTGNTIYF

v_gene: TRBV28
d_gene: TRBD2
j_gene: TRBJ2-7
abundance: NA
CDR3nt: TGTGCCAGCAGTCCACCTCGAAGCGGGAGTTACGAGCAGTACTTC
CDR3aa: CASSPPRSGSYEQYF

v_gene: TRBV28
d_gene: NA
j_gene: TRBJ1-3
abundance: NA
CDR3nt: TGTGCCAGCATAGGGGGTTCCGGAAACACCATATATTTT
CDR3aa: CASIGGSGNTIYF

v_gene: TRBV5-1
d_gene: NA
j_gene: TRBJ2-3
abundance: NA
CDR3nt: TGCGCCAGCAGCTGGGACGGTACCACAGATACGCAGTATTTT
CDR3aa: CASSWDGTTDTQYF

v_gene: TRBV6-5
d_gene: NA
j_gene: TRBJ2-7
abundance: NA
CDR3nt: TGTGCCAGCAGTTACTCTTCCGGGACCTACGAGCAGTACTTC
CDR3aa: CASSYSSGTYEQYF

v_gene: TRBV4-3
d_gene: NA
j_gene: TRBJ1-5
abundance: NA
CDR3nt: TGCGCCAGCAGCCAAGGGACGACCTACGGGCAGCCCCAGCATTTT
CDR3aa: CASSQGTTYGQPQHF

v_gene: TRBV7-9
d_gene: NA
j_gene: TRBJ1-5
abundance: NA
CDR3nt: TGTGCCAGCAGCTTAGAAGGGTATCAGCCCCAGCATTTT
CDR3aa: CASSLEGYQPQHF

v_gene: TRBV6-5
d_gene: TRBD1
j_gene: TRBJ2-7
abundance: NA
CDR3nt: TGTGCCAGCAGGGTGGGGACAGGGCAAACCTACGAGCAGTACTTC
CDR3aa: CASRVGTGQTYEQYF

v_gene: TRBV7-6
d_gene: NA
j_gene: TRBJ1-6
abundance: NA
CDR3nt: TGTGCCAGCAGCTTAGTCTTACGGGATTCACCCCTCCACTTT
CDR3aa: CASSLVLRDSPLHF

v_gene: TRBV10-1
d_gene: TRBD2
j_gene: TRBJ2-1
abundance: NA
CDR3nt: TGCGCCAGCAGTGAAACGGGAGGTACGGGGAGCTCCTACAATGAGCAGTTCTTC
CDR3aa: CASSETGGTGSSYNEQFF

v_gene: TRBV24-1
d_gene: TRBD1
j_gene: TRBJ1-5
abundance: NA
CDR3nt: TGTGCCACCAGCGGGGACAGCAACAATCAGCCCCAGCATTTT
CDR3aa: CATSGDSNNQPQHF

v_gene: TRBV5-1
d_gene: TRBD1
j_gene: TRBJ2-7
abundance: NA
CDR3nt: TGCGCCAGCAGCTTGAGACAGGGCAGGGATTACGAGCAGTACTTC
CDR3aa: CASSLRQGRDYEQYF

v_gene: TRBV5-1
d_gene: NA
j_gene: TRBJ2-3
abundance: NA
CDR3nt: TGCGCCAGCAGCCCGAGGGGTAGCGGAGGTAGGGTTAGAAGCACAGATACGCAGTATTTT
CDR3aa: CASSPRGSGGRVRSTDTQYF

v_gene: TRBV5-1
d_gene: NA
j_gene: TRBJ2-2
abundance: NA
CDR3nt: TGCGCCAGCAGTCGTACAGCGAACACCGGGGAGCTGTTTTTT
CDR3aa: CASSRTANTGELFF

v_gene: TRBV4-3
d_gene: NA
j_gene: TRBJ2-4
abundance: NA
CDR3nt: TGCGCCAGCAGCAACGGACTCCGCGTTCGCTTAGCCAAAAACATTCAGTACTTC
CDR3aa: CASSNGLRVRLAKNIQYF

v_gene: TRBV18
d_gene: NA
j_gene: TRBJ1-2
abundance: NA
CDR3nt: TGTGCCAGCTCTACCAGCGGGGGTTTAAGTGGCTACACCTTC
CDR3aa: CASSTSGGLSGYTF

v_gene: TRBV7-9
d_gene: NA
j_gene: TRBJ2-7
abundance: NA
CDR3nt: TGTGCCAGCAGCTTAACTCAGGGCACCTCCTACGAGCAGTACTTC
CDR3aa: CASSLTQGTSYEQYF

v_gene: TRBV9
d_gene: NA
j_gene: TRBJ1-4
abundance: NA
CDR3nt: TGCGCCAGCAGCGTAGCTGATAGGGGGAATGAAAAGCTGTTTTTT
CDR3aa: CASSVADRGNEKLFF

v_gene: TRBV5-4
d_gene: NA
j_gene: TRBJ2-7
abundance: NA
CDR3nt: TGTGCCAGCAGCTCCGGACTCTACGAGCAGTACTTC
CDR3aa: CASSSGLYEQYF

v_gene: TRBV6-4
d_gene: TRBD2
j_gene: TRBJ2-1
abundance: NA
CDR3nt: TGTGCCAGCTCCTGTCCTTGGACTAGCGGGAGCACCAATGAGCAGTTCTTC
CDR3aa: CASSCPWTSGSTNEQFF

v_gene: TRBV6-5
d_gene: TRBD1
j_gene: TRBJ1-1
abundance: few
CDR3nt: TGTGCCAGCAGTTATTCAGGGGGTGGCACTGAAGCTTTCTTT
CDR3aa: CASSYSGGGTEAFF

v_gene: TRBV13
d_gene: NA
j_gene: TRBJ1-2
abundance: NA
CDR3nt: TGTGCCAGCAGCTCCAGCCTCGTGGGGGGCTGGAGCTATGGCTACACCTTC
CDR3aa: CASSSSLVGGWSYGYTF